These T cell receptor beta chains were read from a single sample in a study of shared clonotypes between healthy human individuals. TCRdb's table, derived via immunoSEQ multiplex PCR, lists solely in-frame clones and lacks some. The sample lists about 2,500,000 clones, around nine tenths seen once, with over 0.12% in the top ten. The sequencing input was naive CD4+ T cells sorted from blood. All receptors derive from a young man in good health. The CDR3 runs from the conserved cysteine through the conserved F or W. A D gene is named only where the DNA matches it firmly. Some rows have no size entry. The others give once, few or many, or a class for an expanded clone.

V gene	J gene	clone size	D gene	CDR3 DNA	CDR3 protein
TRBV13	TRBJ1-2	NA	TRBD1	TGTGCCAGCAGCTTACCGACAGGGAACTATGGCTACACCTTC	CASSLPTGNYGYTF
TRBV14	TRBJ1-4	NA	TRBD1	TGTGCCAGCAGCCAAGTACAAAGGACAGGGGCTGAAAAACTGTTTTTT	CASSQVQRTGAEKLFF
TRBV30	TRBJ1-1	NA	NA	TGTGCCTGGGGACACCCAAACACTGAAGCTTTCTTT	CAWGHPNTEAFF
TRBV9	TRBJ2-3	NA	TRBD1	TGTGCCAGCAGCGTCGGGACAGCTAGCACAGATACGCAGTATTTT	CASSVGTASTDTQYF
TRBV30	TRBJ2-7	NA	NA	TGTGCCTGGAGTACCCAAAGGGGTTTTCCCTACGAGCAGTACTTC	CAWSTQRGFPYEQYF
TRBV7-3	TRBJ1-1	NA	NA	TGTGCCAGCAGCTTAAGGAGGGTCACTGAAGCTTTCTTT	CASSLRRVTEAFF
TRBV29-1	TRBJ1-5	NA	NA	TGCAGCGTTGGGGCCGGACGCAATCAGCCCCAGCATTTT	CSVGAGRNQPQHF
TRBV5-1	TRBJ2-5	once	TRBD2	TGCGCCAGCAGCGCCCTACTAGCGGACCAAGAGACCCAGTACTTC	CASSALLADQETQYF
TRBV2	TRBJ2-5	NA	NA	TGTGCCAGCAGCTTCCAGGGGATGAAGGAGACCCAGTACTTC	CASSFQGMKETQYF
TRBV30	TRBJ2-1	NA	NA	TGTGCCTGGAGTACGTACAATGAGCAGTTCTTC	CAWSTYNEQFF
TRBV5-4	TRBJ2-5	NA	TRBD1	TGTGCCAGCAGCTCGATAGACAGGGAAGAGACCCAGTACTTC	CASSSIDREETQYF
TRBV28	TRBJ1-3	NA	NA	TGTGCCGGCGCGGGGGGACCTGGAAACACCATATATTTT	CAGAGGPGNTIYF
TRBV5-4	TRBJ2-1	few	NA	TGTGCCAGCAGCTTGGTTCGGGAAAGGCAGTTCTTC	CASSLVRERQFF
TRBV4-3	TRBJ2-2	NA	NA	TGCGCCAGCAGCCAAGAATGGGCAGTCGGGGAGCTGTTTTTT	CASSQEWAVGELFF
TRBV5-1	TRBJ2-7	NA	NA	TGCGCCAGCAGCAAGCAGGGTATATCCTACGAGCAGTACTTC	CASSKQGISYEQYF
TRBV6-1	TRBJ2-7	NA	TRBD1	TGTGCCAGCCTAAGACAGGGATACTACGAGCAGTACTTC	CASLRQGYYEQYF
TRBV5-1	TRBJ2-7	NA	TRBD1	TGCGCCAGCAGCTTGCTAAGTATAGATGACAGGGCCAACGAGCAGTACTTC	CASSLLSIDDRANEQYF
TRBV4-3	TRBJ2-7	NA	TRBD2	TGCGCCAGGCCAAAAGGGGCCCCGGGACTAGCGGGAGCCCTCTCCTACGAGCAGTACTTC	CARPKGAPGLAGALSYEQYF
TRBV7-8	TRBJ2-7	NA	TRBD2	TGTGCCAGCAGCTTAAACCCCGGGACTACCCCAGGCGAGCAGTACTTC	CASSLNPGTTPGEQYF
TRBV11-2	TRBJ1-1	NA	NA	TGTGCCAGCAGCCGGGGAGCGATCAACACTGAAGCTTTCTTT	CASSRGAINTEAFF
TRBV6-1	TRBJ2-7	NA	TRBD1	TGTGCCAGCTCGGGACAGGGATTATCCACATACGAGCAGTACTTC	CASSGQGLSTYEQYF
TRBV5-1	TRBJ2-3	NA	TRBD1	TGCGCCAGCAGCTTGGGCGGGACAGGGACAGATACGCAGTATTTT	CASSLGGTGTDTQYF
TRBV7-9	TRBJ1-6	NA	NA	TGTGCCAGCAGCTTAGGGTCCCAGGGCAATTCACCCCTCCACTTT	CASSLGSQGNSPLHF
TRBV5-1	TRBJ2-5	NA	NA	TGCGCCAGCTCCCGGGACGCCCGGGTGGACCAGTACTTC	CASSRDARVDQYF
TRBV30	TRBJ2-3	NA	NA	TGTGCCTGCCACGATTGGGACCTGGTCCACCCAGATACGCAGTATTTT	CACHDWDLVHPDTQYF
TRBV6-5	TRBJ1-1	few	NA	TGTGCCAGCAGTTACTCTGTTTTCGATGTAGCTTTCTTT	CASSYSVFDVAFF
TRBV11-1	TRBJ2-7	NA	NA	TGTGCCAGCAGCCGATCGCCCTACGAGCAGTACTTC	CASSRSPYEQYF
TRBV19	TRBJ1-6	NA	NA	TGTGCCAGTAGAAACAAACAGGGATACTATAATTCACCCCTCCACTTT	CASRNKQGYYNSPLHF
TRBV19	TRBJ1-2	NA	NA	TGTGCCAGTAGTAATCCGGGGACTAACTATGGCTACACCTTC	CASSNPGTNYGYTF
TRBV5-1	TRBJ2-1	once	TRBD2	TGCGCCAGCAGCTTCTGGCCTAGCGGAGGGGAGGAGCAGTTCTTC	CASSFWPSGGEEQFF
TRBV9	TRBJ1-5	NA	TRBD1	TGTGCCAGCAGCCCAACAGGGGGATCAAATCAGCCCCAGCATTTT	CASSPTGGSNQPQHF
TRBV5-1	TRBJ1-2	NA	TRBD1	TGCGCCAGCAGCTTGGCCCGACAGGGACATAACTATGGCTACACCTTC	CASSLARQGHNYGYTF
TRBV7-9	TRBJ2-1	NA	NA	TGTGCCAGCAGCTTACTTGTAGCGGAATTCAATGAGCAGTTCTTC	CASSLLVAEFNEQFF
TRBV5-1	TRBJ2-7	NA	NA	TGCGCCAGCAGCTCCCAGGGAAGTTCGACCTACGAGCAGTACTTC	CASSSQGSSTYEQYF
TRBV6-1	TRBJ1-1	NA	NA	TGTGCCAGCAGTGAAAAGGGACGGGTAGAAGCTTTCTTT	CASSEKGRVEAFF
TRBV10-1	TRBJ1-2	NA	NA	TGCGCCAGCAGTGAGTCTATAACCCAACTGAGTGGCTACACCTTC	CASSESITQLSGYTF
TRBV28	TRBJ1-3	NA	NA	TGTGCCAGCACCATTCTTCAGGCCCCCTCTGGAAACACCATATATTTT	CASTILQAPSGNTIYF
TRBV30	TRBJ2-7	NA	TRBD2	TGTGCCTGGAGTCCTAGCGGGAGGGCCCCCTACGAGCAGTACTTC	CAWSPSGRAPYEQYF
TRBV30	TRBJ2-5	NA	NA	TGTGCCTGGAGTTCTCGCCCCCAAGAGACCCAGTACTTC	CAWSSRPQETQYF
TRBV30	TRBJ1-6	NA	NA	TGTGCCTTCTCGGGTTTCTATAATTCACCCCTCCACTTT	CAFSGFYNSPLHF
TRBV5-8	TRBJ2-1	once	NA	TGTGCCAGCAGCTTTGTCAGGGAGCAGTTCTTC	CASSFVREQFF
TRBV7-2	TRBJ2-2	NA	NA	TGTGCCAGCAGCTTAGTGACCCAAGTTGCCGGGGAGCTGTTTTTT	CASSLVTQVAGELFF
TRBV30	TRBJ2-4	NA	NA	TGTGCCTGGAGTCCCGGAAATGAGGCCAAAAACATTCAGTACTTC	CAWSPGNEAKNIQYF
TRBV18	TRBJ1-2	NA	NA	TGTGCCAGCTCATCGGGACGCGTAAACTATGGCTACACCTTC	CASSSGRVNYGYTF
TRBV28	TRBJ1-6	NA	NA	TGTGCCAGCAGTCTGGCCCCTCACGCCCCTTCACCCCTCCACTTT	CASSLAPHAPSPLHF
TRBV5-1	TRBJ2-5	NA	NA	TGCGCCAGCAGCTTAAGAGACCAAGAGACCCAGTACTTC	CASSLRDQETQYF
TRBV6-6	TRBJ2-7	NA	TRBD1	TGTGCCAGCAGCTCGGACAGGGGGAGCTCCTACGAGCAGTACTTC	CASSSDRGSSYEQYF
TRBV10-3	TRBJ2-1	NA	NA	TGTGCCATCCGGATGACTGGTGCGGATGAGCAGTTCTTC	CAIRMTGADEQFF
TRBV5-5	TRBJ1-1	once	NA	TGTGCCAGCAGCTTGGAACCCATGAACACTGAAGCTTTCTTT	CASSLEPMNTEAFF
TRBV4-1	TRBJ1-2	NA	TRBD1	TGCGCCAGCAGCCCAAGCCTCGCACAGGGGGCGCATGGCTACACCTTC	CASSPSLAQGAHGYTF